This T cell receptor (beta chain) was recovered during a study of tumor-infiltrating lymphocytes in primary liver carcinoma. Study outcomes and limitations: Top-250-clone fractions were significantly higher in tumors than in blood (p = 0.039). Reduced overlap was seen in tumor-adjacent and tumor-blood pairs versus tumor region pairs.

The study extracted blood RNA from unsorted whole blood and also extracted germline DNA. In its sample, this clonotype was seen a few times. Its specificity is unknown. A much bigger clone sits one base away, suggesting this may be a read error. CDR3 size: 15 residues. CDR1 and CDR2 from the germline V gene are MNHNY and SVGAGI (reference sequence). Priming with a constant-region primer yielded TCR beta cDNA from about 480 ng total RNA. Three-round nested multiplex PCR performed with slightly modified ARM-PCR produced the TCR beta libraries. The first two PCR rounds used TRBV1-TRBV30 primers with a Cbeta primer, nine to ten cycles each. TCRdb fed the multiplex PCR reads into MiXCR, producing one record per CDR3 protein. The sample has 310,000 or so distinct CDR3 sequences, 65% seen once.

The genes are TRBV6-6 and TRBJ2-4, with D perhaps matching TRBD1 (6 bases). This receptor was obtained from a man aged 35 to 55 with primary liver carcinoma and hepatitis B virus infection. The sequenced material came from peripheral blood. CDR3 bases: TGTGCCAGCAGTGAACAGGGCCTAGCCAACAACATTCAGTACTTC. Translated, it gives CASSEQGLANNIQYF.